This T cell receptor beta chain was recorded in a study of T cell repertoires in cytomegalovirus infection. Study information: It was recently identified HLA-C-restricted and well-studied HLA-B-restricted CMV epitopes that the study used. Public TCR beta signature analysis indicated the presence of both CMV infection and matching HLA type.

Findings and limits, study-wide: The ex vivo response was dominated by HLA-C-restricted CMV-specific TCR beta clonotypes.

This clonotype was recorded at least ten times. The antigen remains undetermined. TCRdb fed the reads into MiXCR, producing one record per CDR3 protein. Of roughly 920,000 distinct CDR3 sequences listed, 31% are singletons. The J segment lost 6 bases and the V segment lost 3 bases, leaving 5 bases of the junction unmatched. CDR1 and CDR2 (germline): SGHTA, FQGNSA. The CDR3 is made up of 15 amino acids. V is TRBV7-2 and J is TRBJ2-1; 10 nucleotides align to TRBD1. The sequencing used cultured CD8+ T cells from PBMCs, collected from culture after CMV antigen stimulation. The receptor's source is a human donor in good health (CMV status not recorded). Some clones in this sample may be carry-over from other donors' samples. The CDR3 is CASSFGTGVANEQFF. The CDR3 DNA follows: TGTGCCAGCAGCTTCGGGACAGGGGTTGCCAATGAGCAGTTCTTC.